The 5 T cell receptor beta chains below all came from one sample that was sequenced in a study of T cell responses to AZD1222 COVID-19 vaccine. TCRdb's table, derived via immunoSEQ multiplex PCR, lists solely in-frame clones and lacks some. The sample carries over 110,000 clones, around 91% recorded once. Sequencing used peripheral blood, obtained 28 days after the second AZD1222 dose. The origin of the receptors is an adult who received the AZD1222 COVID-19 vaccine.

In DNA form, the CDR3 reads TGCGCCAGCAGCCAAGGGAGAATGACTAGCGGGAGTACTGATACGCAGTATTTT. This sequence encodes CASSQGRMTSGSTDTQYF. This sequence joins TRBV4-1 and TRBJ2-3; 12 positions match TRBD2. The germline V gene encodes CDR1 MGHRA and CDR2 YSYEKL. Unmatched junction bases numbered 11, after V lost 1 base and J lost 6 bases. The CDR3 is 18 amino acids.

V and J are TRBV27 and TRBJ1-5; perhaps TRBD1 as D (6 bases). Germline CDR1 and CDR2: MNHEY and SMNVEV (reference sequence). This CDR3 has 14 residues. Trimming stripped 2 bases from V and 2 bases from J, with 7 bases between. The CDR3 sequence is CASSLRGGNQPQHF. DNA for the CDR3: TGTGCCAGCAGTTTAAGGGGGGGCAATCAGCCCCAGCATTTT.

The J gene is TRBJ2-3, the V gene TRBV2; TRBD1 is a possible D gene (6 bases). The CDR3 totals 16 residues. Germline V lookup: CDR1 SNHLY, CDR2 FYNNEI. V shed 1 base and J shed 2 bases, with 13 bases lying between them. The CDR3 DNA reads TGTGCCAGCAGTGAAGGGGGGACAACTTTCACAGATACGCAGTATTTT. Its translation is CASSEGGTTFTDTQYF.

The genes are TRBV30 and TRBJ1-1; D remains ambiguous. The CDR3 contains 13 residues. The germline gives CDR1 GTSNPN, CDR2 SVGIG (reference sequence). V dropped 5 bases and J dropped 2 bases, with 12 bases sitting between them. The CDR3 DNA reads TGTGCCTGGCTGTGGGGTTTAAACACTGAAGCTTTCTTT. Residues: CAWLWGLNTEAFF.

The chain carries TRBV18 and TRBJ1-4, with TRBD1 matching over 8 bases. V was clipped by 3 bases and J by 7 bases; unmatched bases: 4. This CDR3 comprises 14 residues. Germline CDR1 is KGHSH and CDR2 is LQKENI. The CDR3 sequence is CASSPGTGTEKLFF. CDR3 coding DNA: TGTGCCAGCTCACCCGGGACAGGTACTGAAAAACTGTTTTTT.